The 5 T cell receptor beta chains listed next were all sequenced from one sample in a study of T-cell memory formation after mild COVID-19. TCRdb recomputed calls from the 5' RACE reads with MiXCR, one row per CDR3 protein. The top ten clones hold around 3.3% of a sample with about 210,000 distinct CDR3 sequences, over 9.5% of them seen once. Specimen: PBMCs or a T cell subset sorted from them (not recorded which). These receptors all stem from a man between 18 and 29 years old who had mild COVID-19 (a few samples of this study predate the infection). Cell type and time point are not known.

The CDR3 reads CASSLGPPPSNEQFF. The CDR3 DNA reads TGTGCCAGCAGCTTAGGGCCCCCCCCCTCCAATGAGCAGTTCTTC. The chain couples TRBV7-2 to TRBJ2-1; D is uncertain. Deletions cut 1 base from V and 6 bases from J, with 13 bases between. Germline V gene lookup returns CDR1 SGHTA and CDR2 FQGNSA. There are 15 residues in the CDR3.

V usage is TRBV27 and J usage is TRBJ1-1, with 7 nucleotides matching TRBD1. Germline values: CDR1 MNHEY, CDR2 SMNVEV (reference sequence). The CDR3 is made up of 14 amino acids. Trimming took 4 bases from V and 1 from J; bases not matched to a gene: 3. CDR3 nucleotides: TGTGCCAGCAGTTGGGGGACAGCGAACACTGAAGCTTTCTTT. This sequence encodes CASSWGTANTEAFF.

This clonotype was seen repeatedly, ten times or more. This sequence joins TRBV27 and TRBJ2-2, with D maybe TRBD2 (6 bases). The CDR3 is 15 residues long. Trimming took off 5 bases at V and 0 bases at J, with 10 bases between the two ends. Germline V gene sequence: CDR1 MNHEY, CDR2 SMNVEV (reference sequence). Here the CDR3 reads CASSRLGSNTGELFF. The CDR3 region has the DNA TGTGCCAGCAGTCGACTAGGATCGAACACCGGGGAGCTGTTTTTT.

This clonotype was observed a few times. This chain joins TRBV4-3 and TRBJ2-5; tentatively, D is TRBD1 (8 bases). The CDR3 runs 18 residues. Germline CDR1 reads LGHNA; CDR2 reads YSLEER. The V end was cut by 0 bases, the J end by 4 bases, with 21 bases between. CDR3 in DNA: TGCGCCAGCAGCCAAGATCGGGGGGACTGGACAGGGACAGAGACCCAGTACTTC. It encodes CASSQDRGDWTGTETQYF.

This clonotype was seen many times. The rearrangement links TRBV5-1 to TRBJ2-1, with D uncertain. The V end lost 5 bases, the J end lost 5 bases, and 17 bases lay between the germline ends. This CDR3 region has 15 residues. CDR1 and CDR2 from the germline V gene are SGHRS and YFSETQ. Written as DNA, the CDR3 is TGCGCCAGCAGTATTCCGCTCGTACTGAACAATGAGCAGTTCTTC. Its protein product is CASSIPLVLNNEQFF.